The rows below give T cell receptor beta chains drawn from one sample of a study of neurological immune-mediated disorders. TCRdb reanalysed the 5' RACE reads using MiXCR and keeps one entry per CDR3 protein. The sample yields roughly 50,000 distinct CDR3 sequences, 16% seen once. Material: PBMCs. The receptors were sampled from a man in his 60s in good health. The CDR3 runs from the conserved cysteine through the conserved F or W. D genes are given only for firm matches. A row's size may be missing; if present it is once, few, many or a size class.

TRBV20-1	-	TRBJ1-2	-	CSAIDSDLYGYTF	TGCAGTGCTATTGACAGCGACCTCTATGGCTACACCTTC
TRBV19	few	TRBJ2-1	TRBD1	CASSSRQGATEQFF	TGTGCCAGTAGTTCCAGACAGGGGGCCACTGAGCAGTTCTTC
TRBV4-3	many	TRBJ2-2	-	CASSLEMFGTGELFF	TGCGCCAGCAGCCTTGAGATGTTCGGAACCGGGGAGCTGTTTTTT
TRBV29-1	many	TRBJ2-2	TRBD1	CSVEQGANTGELFF	TGCAGCGTTGAACAGGGGGCGAACACCGGGGAGCTGTTTTTT
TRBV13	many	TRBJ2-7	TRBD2	CASSLTSVIYEQYF	TGTGCCAGCAGCTTGACTAGCGTTATCTACGAGCAGTACTTC
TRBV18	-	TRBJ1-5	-	CASSPRGNSNQPQHF	TGTGCCAGCTCACCCCGCGGAAATAGCAATCAGCCCCAGCATTTT
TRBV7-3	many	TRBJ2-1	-	CASSLGGGTTKGQFF	TGTGCCAGCAGCTTAGGGGGGGGCACAACGAAGGGGCAGTTCTTC
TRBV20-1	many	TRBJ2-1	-	CSARDLFRGNEQFF	TGCAGTGCTAGAGATCTGTTTAGGGGCAATGAGCAGTTCTTC
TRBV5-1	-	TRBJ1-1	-	CASKGDVHAHTEAFF	TGCGCCAGCAAGGGTGACGTACATGCCCACACTGAAGCTTTCTTT
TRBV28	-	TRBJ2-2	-	CAIEATGELFF	TGTGCCATAGAAGCCACCGGGGAGCTGTTTTTT
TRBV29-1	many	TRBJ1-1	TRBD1	CSARDSRRNTEAFF	TGCAGCGCCCGGGACAGTCGGCGGAACACTGAAGCTTTCTTT
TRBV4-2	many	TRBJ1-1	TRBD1	CASISGGANTEAFF	TGTGCCAGCATCTCAGGGGGGGCGAACACTGAAGCTTTCTTT
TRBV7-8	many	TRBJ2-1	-	CASSPGQVRNEQFF	TGTGCCAGCAGCCCGGGACAAGTCCGAAATGAGCAGTTCTTC